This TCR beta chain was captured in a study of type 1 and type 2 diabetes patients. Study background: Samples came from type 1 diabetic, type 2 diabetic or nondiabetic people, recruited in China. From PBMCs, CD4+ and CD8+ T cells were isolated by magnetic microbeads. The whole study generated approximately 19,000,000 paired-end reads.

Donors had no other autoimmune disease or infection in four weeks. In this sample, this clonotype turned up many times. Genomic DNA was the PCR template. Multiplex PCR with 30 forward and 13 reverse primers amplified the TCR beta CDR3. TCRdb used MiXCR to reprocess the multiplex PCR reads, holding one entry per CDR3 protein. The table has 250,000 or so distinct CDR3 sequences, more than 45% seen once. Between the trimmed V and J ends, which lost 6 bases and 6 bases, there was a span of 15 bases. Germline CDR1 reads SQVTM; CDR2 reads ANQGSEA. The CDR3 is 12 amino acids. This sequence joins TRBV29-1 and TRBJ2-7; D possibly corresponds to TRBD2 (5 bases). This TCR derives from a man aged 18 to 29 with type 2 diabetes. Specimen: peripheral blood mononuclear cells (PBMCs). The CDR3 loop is CSVGLNGREQYF. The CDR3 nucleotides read TGCAGCGTCGGACTCAACGGCCGCGAGCAGTACTTC.